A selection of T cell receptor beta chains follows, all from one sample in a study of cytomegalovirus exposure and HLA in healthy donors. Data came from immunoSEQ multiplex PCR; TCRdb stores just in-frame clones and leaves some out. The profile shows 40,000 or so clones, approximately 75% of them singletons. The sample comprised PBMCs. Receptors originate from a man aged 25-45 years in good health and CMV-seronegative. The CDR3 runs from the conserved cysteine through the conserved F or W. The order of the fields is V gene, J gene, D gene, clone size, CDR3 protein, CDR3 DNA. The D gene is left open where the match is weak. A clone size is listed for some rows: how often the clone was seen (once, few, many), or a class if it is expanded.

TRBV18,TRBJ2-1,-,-,CASSGGSSYNEQFF,TGTGCCAGCTCAGGGGGGTCCTCCTACAATGAGCAGTTCTTC
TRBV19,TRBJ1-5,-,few,CASSQVQQPQHF,TGTGCCAGTAGTCAAGTTCAGCAGCCCCAGCATTTT
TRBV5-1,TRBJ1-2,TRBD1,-,CASSFNPGQAYGYTF,TGCGCCAGCAGCTTTAACCCGGGACAGGCCTATGGCTACACCTTC
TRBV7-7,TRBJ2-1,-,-,CASSTGLFNEQFF,TGTGCCAGCAGCACGGGACTCTTCAATGAGCAGTTCTTC
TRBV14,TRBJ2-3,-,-,CASSQDPAGASTDTQYF,TGTGCCAGCAGCCAAGATCCGGCCGGAGCTAGCACAGATACGCAGTATTTT
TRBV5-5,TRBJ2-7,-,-,CASSFRSGSSYEQYF,TGTGCCAGCAGCTTTCGGTCGGGGAGCTCCTACGAGCAGTACTTC
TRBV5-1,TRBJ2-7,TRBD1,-,CASSTGTGLIYEQYF,TGCGCCAGCAGCACAGGGACAGGGCTAATCTACGAGCAGTACTTC
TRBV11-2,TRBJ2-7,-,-,CASSPLTAGSVEQYF,TGTGCCAGCAGCCCCCTAACGGCGGGGTCGGTCGAGCAGTACTTC
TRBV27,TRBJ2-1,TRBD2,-,CASSSPGLAGANNEQFF,TGTGCCAGCAGTTCCCCGGGACTAGCGGGAGCTAACAATGAGCAGTTCTTC
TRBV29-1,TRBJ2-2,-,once,CSVPSPGSNTGELFF,TGCAGCGTCCCCTCCCCAGGCTCCAACACCGGGGAGCTGTTTTTT
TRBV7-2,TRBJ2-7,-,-,CASSRVEGVTEQYF,TGTGCCAGCAGCCGGGTGGAGGGAGTCACCGAGCAGTACTTC
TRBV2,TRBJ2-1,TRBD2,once,CASNFPTSGRNEQFF,TGTGCCAGCAATTTTCCTACTAGCGGGAGAAATGAGCAGTTCTTC
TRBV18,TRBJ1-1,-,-,CASSRETAITEAFF,TGTGCCAGCTCAAGAGAAACAGCCATCACTGAAGCTTTCTTT
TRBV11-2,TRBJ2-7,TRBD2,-,CASSPGLAGSLEQYF,TGTGCCAGCAGCCCCGGACTAGCGGGATCTCTTGAGCAGTACTTC
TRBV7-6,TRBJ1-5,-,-,CASSGAGRGQPQHF,TGTGCCAGCAGCGGAGCGGGGAGGGGGCAGCCCCAGCATTTT
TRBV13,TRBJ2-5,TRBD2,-,CASSLLADLAETQYF,TGTGCCAGCAGCTTACTAGCGGACTTAGCGGAGACCCAGTACTTC
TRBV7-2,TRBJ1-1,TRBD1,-,CASSSSRGRGNTEAFF,TGTGCCAGCAGCTCATCCAGGGGGCGGGGGAACACTGAAGCTTTCTTT
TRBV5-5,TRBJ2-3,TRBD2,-,CASSLGTSGRYTDTQYF,TGTGCCAGCAGCTTGGGGACTAGCGGGCGGTACACAGATACGCAGTATTTT
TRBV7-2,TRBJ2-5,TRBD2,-,CASSPAGAGETQYF,TGTGCCAGCAGCCCAGCGGGAGCCGGAGAGACCCAGTACTTC